The rows below give T cell receptor beta chains drawn from one sample of a study of Graves' ophthalmopathy and Graves' hyperthyroidism. A single record per CDR3 protein comes from TCRdb applying MiXCR to the multiplex PCR reads. This table holds 650,000 to 900,000 distinct CDR3 sequences, approximately 40% found once. Sequences were obtained from peripheral blood. These receptors came from an adult man with Graves' ophthalmopathy. Both conserved end residues are part of each CDR3.

V: TRBV4-1
J: TRBJ2-2
CDR3: CASSQSPGELFF

V: TRBV2
J: TRBJ2-5
CDR3: CASSERDTPSQETQYF

V: TRBV25-1
J: TRBJ2-2
CDR3: CAISEEDRRDTGELFF

V: TRBV20-1
J: TRBJ1-5
CDR3: CSARVSNQPQHF

V: TRBV10-3
J: TRBJ2-7
CDR3: CAISESSGGSYEQYF

V: TRBV6-4
J: TRBJ2-7
CDR3: CASSETNSPEQYF

V: TRBV19
J: TRBJ2-2
CDR3: CASSPNRVTGELFF

V: TRBV4-1
J: TRBJ1-5
CDR3: CASSQGRGFNQPQHF

V: TRBV20-1
J: TRBJ2-5
CDR3: CSASGGAWETQYF

V: TRBV10-3
J: TRBJ1-2
CDR3: CAGSDGANYGYTF

V: TRBV12-3/TRBV12-4
J: TRBJ1-2
CDR3: CASSGGQGIGYTF

V: TRBV10-3
J: TRBJ2-5
CDR3: CASSTDREGQETQYF

V: TRBV4-2
J: TRBJ1-2
CDR3: CASSQDQLGGYTF

V: TRBV24-1
J: TRBJ1-5
CDR3: CASSYGIGNQPQHF

V: TRBV25-1
J: TRBJ2-2
CDR3: CASSRQLSGGELFF

V: TRBV9
J: TRBJ2-5
CDR3: CASSSNTGWSDEQCF

V: TRBV4-2
J: TRBJ2-5
CDR3: CASSQDGGVVTETQYF

V: TRBV7-9
J: TRBJ1-1
CDR3: CATEPGQGRGEAFF

V: TRBV9
J: TRBJ1-3
CDR3: CASSRDALRGNTIYF

V: TRBV7-8
J: TRBJ2-3
CDR3: CASSLGQGIADTQYF

V: TRBV6-5
J: TRBJ1-1
CDR3: CASSYGKSTEAFF

V: TRBV13
J: TRBJ2-7
CDR3: CASSQDRVSFGYEQYF

V: TRBV20-1
J: TRBJ1-5
CDR3: CSAKSSGPNQPQHF

V: TRBV25-1
J: TRBJ2-3
CDR3: CASNRGTDTQYF

V: TRBV25-1
J: TRBJ1-6
CDR3: CASNPSQGLGSPLHF

V: TRBV11-1
J: TRBJ1-3
CDR3: CASSPPGSSGNTIYF

V: TRBV7-2
J: TRBJ1-2
CDR3: CASSSRGETKAGYTF

V: TRBV9
J: TRBJ2-7
CDR3: CASSVGWQGYEQYF

V: TRBV10-2
J: TRBJ1-1
CDR3: CASTRTGTGTEAFF

V: TRBV9
J: TRBJ2-7
CDR3: CASSPTSLFDEQYF

V: TRBV15
J: TRBJ1-5
CDR3: CATSRESSNQPQHF

V: TRBV14
J: TRBJ2-7
CDR3: CASSQEKGGESYEQYF

V: TRBV6-6
J: TRBJ1-1
CDR3: CASSLRFTEAFF

V: TRBV10-3
J: TRBJ1-6
CDR3: CAISERATWDSNSSLHF

V: TRBV6-6
J: TRBJ1-2
CDR3: CASSPGVGHYGYTF

V: TRBV6-4
J: TRBJ2-5
CDR3: CASSYSQGRETQYF

V: TRBV6-5
J: TRBJ2-5
CDR3: CASSAGGGIATQYF

V: TRBV6-5
J: TRBJ2-6
CDR3: CASSRRDTGANVLTF

V: TRBV20-1
J: TRBJ2-7
CDR3: CSASGQGAEQYF

V: TRBV5-8
J: TRBJ2-5
CDR3: CASSLTGLELETQYF

V: TRBV2
J: TRBJ1-5
CDR3: CASSYPGGSAQPQHF

V: TRBV20-1
J: TRBJ2-5
CDR3: CSAIGEETQYF

V: TRBV14
J: TRBJ1-5
CDR3: CASSLDLPGHGDQPQHF

V: TRBV2
J: TRBJ2-7
CDR3: CASSRPILGGSYEQYF

V: TRBV20-1
J: TRBJ2-2
CDR3: CSASGASNTGELFF

V: TRBV11-2
J: TRBJ1-1
CDR3: CASSLDWGSSTEAFF